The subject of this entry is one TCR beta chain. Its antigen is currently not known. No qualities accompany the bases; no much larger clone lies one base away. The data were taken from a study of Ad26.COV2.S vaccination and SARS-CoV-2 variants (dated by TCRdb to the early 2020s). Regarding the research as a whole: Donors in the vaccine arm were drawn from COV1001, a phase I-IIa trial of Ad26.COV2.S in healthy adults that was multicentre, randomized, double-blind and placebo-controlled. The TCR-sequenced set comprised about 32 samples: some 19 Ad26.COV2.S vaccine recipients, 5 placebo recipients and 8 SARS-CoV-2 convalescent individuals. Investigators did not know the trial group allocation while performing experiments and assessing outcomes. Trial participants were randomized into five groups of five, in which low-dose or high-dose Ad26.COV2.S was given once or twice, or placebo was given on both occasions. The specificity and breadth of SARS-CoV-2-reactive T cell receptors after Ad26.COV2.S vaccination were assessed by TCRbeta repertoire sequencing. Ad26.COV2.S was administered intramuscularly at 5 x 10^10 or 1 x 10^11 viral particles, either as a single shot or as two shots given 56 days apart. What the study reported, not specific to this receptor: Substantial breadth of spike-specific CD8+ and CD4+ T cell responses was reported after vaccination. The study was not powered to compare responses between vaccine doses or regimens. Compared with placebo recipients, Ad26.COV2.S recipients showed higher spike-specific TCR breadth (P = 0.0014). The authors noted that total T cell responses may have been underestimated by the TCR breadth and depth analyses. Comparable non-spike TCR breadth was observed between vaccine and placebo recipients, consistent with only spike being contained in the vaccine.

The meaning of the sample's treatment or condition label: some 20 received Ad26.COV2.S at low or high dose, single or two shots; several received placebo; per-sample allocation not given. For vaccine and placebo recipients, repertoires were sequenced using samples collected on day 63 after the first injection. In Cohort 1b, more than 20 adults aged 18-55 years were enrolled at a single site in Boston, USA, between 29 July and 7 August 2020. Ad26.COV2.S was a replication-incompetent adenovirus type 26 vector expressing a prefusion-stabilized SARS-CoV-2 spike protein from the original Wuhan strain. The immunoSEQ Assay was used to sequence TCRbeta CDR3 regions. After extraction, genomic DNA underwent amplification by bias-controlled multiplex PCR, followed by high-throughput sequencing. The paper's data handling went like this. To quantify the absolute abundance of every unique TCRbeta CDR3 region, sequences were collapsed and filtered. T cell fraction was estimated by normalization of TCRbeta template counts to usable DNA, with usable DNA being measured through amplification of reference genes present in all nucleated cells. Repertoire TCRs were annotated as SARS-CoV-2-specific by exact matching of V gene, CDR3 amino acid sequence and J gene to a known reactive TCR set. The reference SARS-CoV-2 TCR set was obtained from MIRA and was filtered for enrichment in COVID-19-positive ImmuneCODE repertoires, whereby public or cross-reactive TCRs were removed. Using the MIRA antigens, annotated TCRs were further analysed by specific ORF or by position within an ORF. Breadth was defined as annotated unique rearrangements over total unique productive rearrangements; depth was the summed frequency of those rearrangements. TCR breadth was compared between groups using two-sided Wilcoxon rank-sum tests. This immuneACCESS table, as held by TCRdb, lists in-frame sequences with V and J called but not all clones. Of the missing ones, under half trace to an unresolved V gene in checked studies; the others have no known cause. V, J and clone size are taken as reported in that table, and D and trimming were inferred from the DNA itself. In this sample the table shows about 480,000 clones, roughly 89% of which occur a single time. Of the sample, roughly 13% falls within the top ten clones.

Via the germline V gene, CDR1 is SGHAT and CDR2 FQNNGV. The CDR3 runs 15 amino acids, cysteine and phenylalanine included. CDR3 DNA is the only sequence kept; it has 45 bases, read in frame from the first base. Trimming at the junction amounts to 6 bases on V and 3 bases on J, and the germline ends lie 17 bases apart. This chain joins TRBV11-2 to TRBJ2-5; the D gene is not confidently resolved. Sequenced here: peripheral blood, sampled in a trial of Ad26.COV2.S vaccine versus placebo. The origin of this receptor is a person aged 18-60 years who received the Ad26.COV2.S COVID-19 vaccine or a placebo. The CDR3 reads CASRRPGRTEETQYF. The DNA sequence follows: TGTGCCAGCAGGCGACCAGGAAGAACGGAAGAGACCCAGTACTTC.